The 7 T cell receptor beta chains below all came from one sample that was sequenced in a study of CD8+ T cells in alopecia areata. The sorting of pooled cutaneous lymph node cells relied on CD4, CD8alpha, NKG2D, NKG2ACE and other markers. RNA was extracted and reverse transcribed into cDNA as the sequencing template. Generated by immunoSEQ multiplex PCR, the TCRdb table keeps only in-frame clones and is missing some. This sample has about 270,000 clones, each found more than once. The sequenced sample consisted of CD4+ T cells sorted from a lymph node. Every receptor here comes from a C3H/HeJ mouse with alopecia areata. The strain is characterized by the MHC haplotype H2-k.

Points on this clone: Each gene name is a mouse one. The read terminates 4 residues ahead of where the CDR3 ends, so the germline J gene completes it. The rearrangement uses TRBV13-2 and TRBJ1-2, with D possibly being TRBD1 (6 bases). CDR3 length: 15 amino acids. The germline CDR1 and CDR2 sequences are NNHNN and SYGAGS (reference sequence). Trimming shortened V by 1 base and J by 2 bases, and 12 bases separated the two germline ends. The CDR3 bases that were read are TGTGCCAGCGGTGATCTGGGGGGCGAGAACTCC. Its translation: CASGDLGGENS. The whole CDR3 reads CASGDLGGENSDYTF.

This clone was found a few times. Genes here carry mouse names. The read finishes 4 residues shy of the CDR3 end, and the germline J gene is used to complete it. V and J are TRBV1 and TRBJ2-1; 7 bases are shared with TRBD1. The V segment lost 4 bases and the J segment 5 bases; nucleotides outside the gene matches: 5. Germline CDR1 reads NSQYPW; CDR2 reads LRSPGD (reference sequence). The CDR3 covers 14 residues. The CDR3 loop is CTCSGQGGDAEQFF. Partial CDR3 DNA: TGCACCTGCAGTGGACAGGGAGGCGATGCT.

This clone was seen a few times. Mouse gene names apply. The CDR3 end is not reached by the read, which stops 4 residues before it; the germline J gene fills it in. The chain is built from TRBV19 and TRBJ2-5; 7 bases fit TRBD1. This CDR3 spans 14 amino acids. From germline, CDR1 is FNHDT and CDR2 SITEND (reference sequence). The sequenced CDR3 bases are TGTGCCAGCAGCCGTACAGGGGACGCGGAC. Its protein is CASSRTGDAD. The whole CDR3 protein reads CASSRTGDADTQYF. Full variable domain (missing parts from reference TRBV19 and TRBJ2-5): GGIITQTPKFLIGQEGQKLTLKCQQNFNHDTMYWYRQDSGKGLRLIYYSITENDLQKGDLSEGYDASREKKSSFSLTVTSAQKNEMAVFLCASSRTGDADTQYFGPGTRLLVL.

This clone was recorded a few times. Germline and genes: mouse. The CDR3 is cut off 4 residues early in the read; its end comes from the germline J gene. This chain uses TRBV1 with TRBJ2-5, with 9 bases identical to TRBD2. This CDR3 spans 15 amino acids. The V gene's germline CDR1 is NSQYPW and CDR2 LRSPGD (reference sequence). CDR3: CTCSAPLGGEDTQYF. The DNA read from the CDR3 is TGCACCTGCAGTGCACCACTGGGGGGTGAAGAC.

Points on this clone: The gene symbols are mouse symbols. The read is 4 residues too short to cover the CDR3 end, so that end is filled in from the germline J gene. This sample includes further DNA sequences coding for the same CDR3. V gene TRBV19 combines with J gene TRBJ2-7; 10 bases map to TRBD2. CDR1 and CDR2 (germline): FNHDT, SITEND (reference sequence). The trim removed 1 base at V and 3 bases at J, leaving 1 base unmatched. The CDR3 consists of 14 residues. Incomplete CDR3 DNA: TGTGCCAGCAGTATAAGACTGGGGGGCTAT. This translates into CASSIRLGGY. Given in full, the CDR3 is CASSIRLGGYEQYF. Based on the CDR3 plus reference TRBV19 and TRBJ2-7, the full variable domain is GGIITQTPKFLIGQEGQKLTLKCQQNFNHDTMYWYRQDSGKGLRLIYYSITENDLQKGDLSEGYDASREKKSSFSLTVTSAQKNEMAVFLCASSIRLGGYEQYFGPGTRLTVL.

This clone came up a few times. Gene names are mouse gene names. Read sequence stops 4 residues before the CDR3 end, and the germline J gene provides the missing end. Other DNA sequences in this specimen translate into the identical CDR3. The gene calls are TRBV13-2 and TRBJ1-2; D perhaps matches TRBD1 (6 bases). The CDR3 spans 14 residues. Germline CDR1 is NNHNN and CDR2 is SYGAGS (reference sequence). The V gene lost 5 bases and the J gene lost 0 bases, with 11 bases spanning the gap. The CDR3 loop is CASGRGQANSDYTF. The CDR3 bases that were read are TGTGCCAGCGGGAGGGGACAAGCAAACTCC.

This clone was recorded a few times. Gene names denote mouse genes. The sequenced fragment ends 4 residues before the CDR3 boundary, so the rest is inferred from the germline J gene. Additional DNA sequences in this sample encode the identical CDR3. The V gene is TRBV1, the J gene TRBJ2-1; TRBD1 agrees at 7 bases. CDR3 length: 15 amino acids. From germline, CDR1 is NSQYPW and CDR2 LRSPGD (reference sequence). V gave up 2 bases and J gave up 1 base; unmatched junction bases: 2. The CDR3 bases that were read are TGCACCTGCAGTGCAAGGGACAGAAACTATGCT. Translation gives CTCSARDRNYA. The whole CDR3 region reads CTCSARDRNYAEQFF. The whole variable domain, filled in from reference TRBV1 and TRBJ2-1, reads VTLLEQNPRWRLVPRGQAVNLRCILKNSQYPWMSWYQQDLQKQLQWLFTLRSPGDKEVKSLPGADYLATRVTDTELRLQVANMSQGRTLYCTCSARDRNYAEQFFGPGTRLTVL.